A selection of T cell receptor beta chains follows, all from one sample in a study of T cell responses to AZD1222 COVID-19 vaccine. The assay was immunoSEQ multiplex PCR, and TCRdb's table has in-frame clones only and misses some. The repertoire consists of approximately 110,000 clones, with roughly nine tenths occurring once and the leading ten covering approximately 7.6%. The sample in question was peripheral blood, obtained on day 0 of AZD1222 vaccination. All receptors come from an adult in good health. Both conserved end residues are part of each CDR3. D genes are given only for firm matches. The size field is filled for only some rows; it gives once, few, many or a size class.

clone_size | j_call | d_call | v_call | cdr3_nt | cdr3_aa
. | TRBJ2-1 | TRBD2 | TRBV3-1/TRBV3-2 | TGTGCCAGCAGCCAAGTAGCGGGGGGCTACAATGAGCAGTTCTTC | CASSQVAGGYNEQFF
. | TRBJ2-7 | . | TRBV7-9 | TGTGCCAGCAGCCTCCGGACGGGGACCTACGAGCAGTACTTC | CASSLRTGTYEQYF
once | TRBJ1-2 | . | TRBV2 | TGTGCCAGCACCCGAGATCCGGGGGGCTACACCTTC | CASTRDPGGYTF
. | TRBJ2-1 | TRBD2 | TRBV5-4 | TGTGCCAGCAACTACCCTAGCGGCGAAAAGCACAATGAGCAGTTCTTC | CASNYPSGEKHNEQFF
. | TRBJ2-2 | TRBD2 | TRBV6-6 | TGTGCCAGCAGTTATTTAGCGGGGAACACCGGGGAGCTGTTTTTT | CASSYLAGNTGELFF
. | TRBJ2-5 | TRBD2 | TRBV4-1 | TGCGCCAGCAGCCACCCAGGACTAGCGGGAGGGCCTTCTCAAGAGACCCAGTACTTC | CASSHPGLAGGPSQETQYF
. | TRBJ1-2 | . | TRBV19 | TGTGCCAGTAGTATCGAAGGGGATAGAGGCTACACCTTC | CASSIEGDRGYTF
. | TRBJ2-7 | TRBD1 | TRBV7-9 | TGTGCCAGCAGCGCGGGACAGGGGGCGGTGCAGTACTTC | CASSAGQGAVQYF
. | TRBJ1-1 | . | TRBV30 | TGTGCCTGGAGTCTGGGTGGGGGAAAAGCTTTCTTT | CAWSLGGGKAFF
once | TRBJ1-1 | . | TRBV12-3/TRBV12-4 | TGTGCCAGCAGTTTCACAGCTGGAACTGAAGCTTTCTTT | CASSFTAGTEAFF
. | TRBJ2-1 | . | TRBV9 | TGTGCCAGCAGCGTATACAGGGCCGAAAATGAGCAGTTCTTC | CASSVYRAENEQFF
. | TRBJ1-2 | . | TRBV6-5 | TGTGCCAGCAGTTACTCCTGGACAGCGTTATATGGCTACACCTTC | CASSYSWTALYGYTF
. | TRBJ2-3 | . | TRBV19 | TGTGCCAGTAGTATAGGAGGGAGATTCTCAGATACGCAGTATTTT | CASSIGGRFSDTQYF
. | TRBJ1-2 | . | TRBV12-5 | TGTGCTAGTGGTTTGGTACCGGTAGGGATGAACTATGGCTACACCTTC | CASGLVPVGMNYGYTF
. | TRBJ1-2 | . | TRBV6-1 | TGTGCCAGCAGTGACACTAACTATGGCTACACCTTC | CASSDTNYGYTF
. | TRBJ1-5 | . | TRBV4-1 | TGCGCCAGCAGGGAGGGGTGGCGGGAGAATCAGCCCCAGCATTTT | CASREGWRENQPQHF
once | TRBJ2-1 | TRBD1 | TRBV7-2 | TGTGCCAGCAGCTTAGCACAGGGGGCGGGCAATGAGCAGTTCTTC | CASSLAQGAGNEQFF
. | TRBJ2-1 | . | TRBV10-3 | TGTGCCATCACCTCTCAGCAGCTGCCAGGGGAGCAGTTCTTC | CAITSQQLPGEQFF
. | TRBJ1-4 | . | TRBV4-2 | TGTGCCAGCAGCCAAGAGGGAAGAAGAAATGAAAAACTGTTTTTT | CASSQEGRRNEKLFF
. | TRBJ2-5 | TRBD1 | TRBV7-2 | TGTGCCAGCAGCAACCGACAGGGGGCCCGGGAGACCCAGTACTTC | CASSNRQGARETQYF
. | TRBJ1-2 | . | TRBV4-3 | TGCGCCAGCAGCCAAACCGCCGCGGATGGCTACACCTTC | CASSQTAADGYTF
. | TRBJ1-4 | . | TRBV5-5 | TGTGCCAGCAGCTTCTTTACCGCTGGGCAGGATGAAAAACTGTTTTTT | CASSFFTAGQDEKLFF